This T cell receptor beta chain is from a study of PD-1 blockade in classical Hodgkin lymphoma. Study-wide points: With CD4+ cells, TCR diversity rose significantly by C4D1, but not with CD8+ cells. Reported findings placed baseline TCR diversity lower in newly diagnosed patients (compared with healthy donors). Repertoire differences lack defined causes, possibly disease activity or prior therapy.

Looked up from germline, CDR1 is GTSNPN and CDR2 is SVGIG (reference sequence). The J segment lost 8 bases and the V segment lost 1 base, leaving 4 bases of the junction unmatched. CDR3 size: 12 residues. Relapse was seen in all patients after autologous stem cell transplantation, and brentuximab vedotin exposure was variable. Progressive disease, partial response or complete response was each patient's best response. This clone appeared once. What it binds is not known. The method was immunoSEQ multiplex PCR; TCRdb's version includes in-frame clones alone and lacks a portion of them. In the table there are tens of thousands of clones, roughly 75% of which are singletons.

This specimen was peripheral blood mononuclear cells (PBMCs), taken before the second cycle of nivolumab. The chain carries TRBV30 and TRBJ1-2, with 7 bases matching TRBD1. This clonotype was obtained from a human donor with classical Hodgkin lymphoma. The CDR3 loop is CAWSDRGSGYTF. CDR3 nucleotide sequence: TGTGCCTGGAGTGACAGGGGAAGCGGCTACACCTTC. The complete variable domain, with remaining parts taken from reference TRBV30 and TRBJ1-2, reads SQTIHQWPATLVQPVGSPLSLECTVEGTSNPNLYWYRQAAGRGLQLLFYSVGIGQISSEVPQNLSASRPQDRQFILSSKKLLLSDSGFYLCAWSDRGSGYTFGSGTRLTVV.